This T cell receptor (beta chain) was recorded in a study of CD8+ T cells in alopecia areata. Between the trimmed V and J ends, which lost 2 bases and 7 bases, there was a span of 18 bases. CDR1 is SEHNR, CDR2 FQNEAQ, per germline (reference sequence). The CDR3 is 15 residues long. The table lists this clone with a few counts. The antigen remains undetermined. Findings of the study overall: Scalp sample data also include resident alphabeta T cells from normal skin.

Sorting from PBMCs produced CD4+ and CD8+ T cells. Following RNA extraction, reverse transcription yielded cDNA that acted as the sequencing template. Produced via immunoSEQ multiplex PCR; TCRdb's table is partial and in-frame only. Counted here are some 170,000 clones, about 63% occurring once; the ten biggest clones make up 1.5% to 2%. Sequencing used CD4+ T cells sorted from blood, obtained at week 0. The chain employs TRBV7-9 and TRBJ2-7; possible D gene TRBD1, 7 bases. The sequence derives from a human donor with alopecia areata. The CDR3 DNA reads as TGTGCCAGCAGCTTACCCGCGGAGGGGGCAGGGGAGCAGTACTTC. It codes for CASSLPAEGAGEQYF. The variable domain in full, with the rest retrieved from reference TRBV7-9 and TRBJ2-7, is DTGVSQNPRHKITKRGQNVTFRCDPISEHNRLYWYRQTLGQGPEFLTYFQNEAQLEKSRLLSDRFSAERPKGSFSTLEIQRTEQGDSAMYLCASSLPAEGAGEQYFGPGTRLTVT.